This TCR beta chain originates from a study of shared clonotypes between healthy human individuals. Study findings and constraints: Since donors were few, the genetic and exposure-history diversity represented was limited.

This clone was observed many times. The antigen is not known. The authors sequenced unsorted PBMC DNA on ten immunoSEQ deep assay plates. TCRdb's table, derived via immunoSEQ multiplex PCR, lists solely in-frame clones and lacks some. This repertoire shows fewer than 600,000 clones, roughly 72% found once; its top ten account for around 13%. Recent vaccinations or acute infections were absent in the healthy HIV-negative adult donors. The sample consisted of PBMCs. The source is a woman aged 40-49 years in good health. Some clones in this sample may be carry-over from other donors' samples.

The CDR3 region is CASSTSSGRSYNEQFF. In nucleotides, the CDR3 is TGTGCCAGCAGTACCTCTAGCGGGCGTTCCTACAATGAGCAGTTCTTC. This chain uses TRBV25-1 with TRBJ2-1; 8 bases agree with TRBD2. The CDR3 contains 16 residues. Germline trimming cut 5 bases from V and 1 base from J; bases unmatched to any gene: 7. Per the germline V gene, CDR1 is MGHDK and CDR2 is SYGVNS. The full variable domain, with the rest looked up from reference TRBV25-1 and TRBJ2-1, is EADIYQTPRYLVIGTGKKITLECSQTMGHDKMYWYQQDPGMELHLIHYSYGVNSTEKGDLSSESTVSRIRTEHFPLTLESARPSHTSQYLCASSTSSGRSYNEQFFGPGTRLTVL.